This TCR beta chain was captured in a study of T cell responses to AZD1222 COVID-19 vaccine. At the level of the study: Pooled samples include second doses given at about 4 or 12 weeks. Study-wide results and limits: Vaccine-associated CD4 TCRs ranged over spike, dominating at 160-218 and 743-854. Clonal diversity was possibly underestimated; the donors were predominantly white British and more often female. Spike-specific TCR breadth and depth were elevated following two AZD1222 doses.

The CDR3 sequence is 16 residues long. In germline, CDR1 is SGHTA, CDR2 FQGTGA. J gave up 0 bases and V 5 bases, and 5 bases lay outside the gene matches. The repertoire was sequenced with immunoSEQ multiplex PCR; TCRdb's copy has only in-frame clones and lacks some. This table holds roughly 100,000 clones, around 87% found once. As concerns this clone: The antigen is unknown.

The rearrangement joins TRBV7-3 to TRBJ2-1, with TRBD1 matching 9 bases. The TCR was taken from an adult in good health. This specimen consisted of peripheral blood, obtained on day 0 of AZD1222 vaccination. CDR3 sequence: CASSATGGSSYNEQFF. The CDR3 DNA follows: TGTGCCAGCAGCGCAACAGGGGGCAGCTCCTACAATGAGCAGTTCTTC.